This T cell receptor (beta chain) appears in the sequencing data of a study of cytomegalovirus exposure and HLA in healthy donors. The study's findings and limits: By HLA locus, TCR association rates varied in a later analysis, with DRB1 showing the most and HLA-C the fewest.

This CDR3 is 18 amino acids long. Germline CDR1 is MDHEN and CDR2 is SYDVKM. V dropped 6 bases and J dropped 0; count of bases not matched to a gene: 11. Points on this clone: As yet, its antigen is unknown.

In the PCR, 60 Vbeta and 13 Jbeta primers were used. Assay: immunoSEQ multiplex PCR; the TCRdb copy retains only in-frame clones and omits some. This table has about 84,000 clones, around three fifths appearing once. The sample consisted of PBMCs. The clonotype comes from a woman aged 40 to 50 in good health and CMV-seropositive. J is TRBJ2-6 and V is TRBV28, with 7 positions matching TRBD2. The CDR3 DNA sequence: TGTGCCAGCAGCTCAGGGCGGGGGACGACCTCTGGGGCCAACGTCCTGACTTTC. This encodes CASSSGRGTTSGANVLTF.